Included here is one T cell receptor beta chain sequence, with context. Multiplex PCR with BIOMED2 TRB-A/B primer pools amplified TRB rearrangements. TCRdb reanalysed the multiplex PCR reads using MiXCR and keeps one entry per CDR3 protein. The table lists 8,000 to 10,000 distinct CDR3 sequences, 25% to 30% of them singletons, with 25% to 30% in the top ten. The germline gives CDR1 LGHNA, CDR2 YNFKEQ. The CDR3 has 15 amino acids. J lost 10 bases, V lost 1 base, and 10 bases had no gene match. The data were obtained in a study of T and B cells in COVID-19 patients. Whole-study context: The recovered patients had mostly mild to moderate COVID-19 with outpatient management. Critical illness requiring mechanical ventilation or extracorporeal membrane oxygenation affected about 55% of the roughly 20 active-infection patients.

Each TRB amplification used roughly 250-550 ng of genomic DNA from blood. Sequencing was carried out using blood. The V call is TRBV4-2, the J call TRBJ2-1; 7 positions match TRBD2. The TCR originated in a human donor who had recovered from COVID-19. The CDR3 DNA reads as TGTGCCAGCAGCCAAGGAGGACTAGGAGAAGGAGAGCAGTTCTTC. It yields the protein CASSQGGLGEGEQFF.